Listed below are T cell receptor beta chains from one sample, sequenced in a study of T-cell reconstitution after alpha-beta-depleted transplantation in children. TCRdb passed the PCR reads through MiXCR, listing each CDR3 protein once. The sample yields 900,000 or so distinct CDR3 sequences, roughly 15% seen once. Material: PBMCs, mostly from graft donor cells, obtained 360 days after TCRalphabeta/CD19-depleted stem cell transplant. These receptors all stem from a male patient under 18 who had a stem cell transplant for acute lymphoblastic leukemia, so the T cells may come from the graft donor. Both conserved end residues are part of each CDR3. The D gene is left open where the match is weak. Expanded clones get a size class; other rows say once, few or many, or leave the size out.

-	-	TRBJ2-1	TRBV9	TGTGCCAGCAGCGTAGGACGGGCGGGGTCAAATCAGTTCTTC	CASSVGRAGSNQFF
-	few	TRBJ1-4	TRBV12-3/TRBV12-4	TGTGCCAGCAGTTTAGGCCCGTTAACGGCGCTGTTTTTT	CASSLGPLTALFF
TRBD2	-	TRBJ2-7	TRBV5-1	TGCGCCAGCAGCTTGACTAGCGGGGTGGCGCGGGGAGAGCAGTACTTC	CASSLTSGVARGEQYF
TRBD2	-	TRBJ2-2	TRBV9	TGTGCCAGCAGCGTAAGAAGGAGCGGGGATCGGAACACCGGGGAGCTGTTTTTT	CASSVRRSGDRNTGELFF
TRBD2	few	TRBJ2-3	TRBV2	TGTGCCAGCGGCGGGGGGCGGGGAGATACGCAGTATTTT	CASGGGRGDTQYF
-	-	TRBJ2-7	TRBV18	TGTGCCAGCTCACCACGGGTGGAGCCGGACGAGCAGTACTTC	CASSPRVEPDEQYF
-	few	TRBJ2-7	TRBV5-6	TGTGCCAGCCGAAGGGCCGGGGCGTGGGAGCAGTACTTC	CASRRAGAWEQYF
TRBD1	-	TRBJ2-7	TRBV25-1	TGTGCCAGCAGTGAATCGGGACAGGGGGCTTTCTCCTACGAGCAGTACTTC	CASSESGQGAFSYEQYF
TRBD2	-	TRBJ2-1	TRBV2	TGTGCCAGCAGTGAATCCCCCGGACTAGCGGGCGGAGGTGAGCAGTTCTTC	CASSESPGLAGGGEQFF
-	-	TRBJ1-2	TRBV18	TGTGCCAGCTCACCGGGGACCTTCTTCGGATATGGCTACACCTTC	CASSPGTFFGYGYTF
TRBD1	many	TRBJ1-1	TRBV18	TGTGCCAGCTCGCCTAGGGACAGGGGCGCTTTCTTT	CASSPRDRGAFF
TRBD1	few	TRBJ2-7	TRBV12-3/TRBV12-4	TGTGCCAGCAGCCTACGGGGACAGCTATACGAGCAGTACTTC	CASSLRGQLYEQYF
-	-	TRBJ1-2	TRBV2	TGTGCCAGCACCGTCTACTATGGCTACACCTTC	CASTVYYGYTF
TRBD2	-	TRBJ2-5	TRBV5-4	TGTGCCAGCAGCTTGACCCTACTAGCGGGAGAGGTGAAGACCCAGTACTTC	CASSLTLLAGEVKTQYF
TRBD1	few	TRBJ1-5	TRBV12-3/TRBV12-4	TGTGCCAGCAGTTTAGGCGCTACTTCAACAGGGGGCTACCAGCCCCAGCATTTT	CASSLGATSTGGYQPQHF
-	few	TRBJ1-4	TRBV12-3/TRBV12-4	TGTGCCAGCAGTTTAGGACTTGGGCAGGAAAAACTGTTTTTT	CASSLGLGQEKLFF
TRBD2	few	TRBJ2-3	TRBV11-2	TGTGCCAGCAGCTTAGTGGGGGGGAGTACGCAGTATTTT	CASSLVGGSTQYF
TRBD1	once	TRBJ1-4	TRBV18	TGTGCCAGCTCACCAGGGCGGACAGGGGGTGAAAAACTGTTTTTT	CASSPGRTGGEKLFF
-	few	TRBJ2-1	TRBV27	TGTGCCAGCAGTTTTTATGATGAGCAGTTCTTC	CASSFYDEQFF
-	few	TRBJ1-6	TRBV7-6	TGTGCCAGCAGCTTGGGGTTGAGGAATTCACCCCTCCACTTT	CASSLGLRNSPLHF
TRBD2	-	TRBJ2-1	TRBV7-8	TGTGCCAGCAGAGGTACAAGAGGCGGGAGGGGGGACAATGAGCAGTTCTTC	CASRGTRGGRGDNEQFF
-	few	TRBJ2-3	TRBV9	TGTGCCAGCAGCGTAGTTGGGGAAAATACGCAGTATTTT	CASSVVGENTQYF
-	-	TRBJ2-1	TRBV5-1	TGCGCCAGCAGTCCCTCGGGATACACGTACAATGAGCAGTTCTTC	CASSPSGYTYNEQFF
-	-	TRBJ2-1	TRBV13	TGTGCCAGCAGCAGAAACACCGGTCACCACGAGCAGTTCTTC	CASSRNTGHHEQFF
-	-	TRBJ2-7	TRBV11-2	TGTGCCAGCAGCGCGCAGCGGGCCCTCAGCGGAGCAGTCTACGAGCAGTACTTC	CASSAQRALSGAVYEQYF
-	-	TRBJ2-3	TRBV4-1	TGCGCCAGCAGCCCAGAGGGACTTACTTACACAGATACGCAGTATTTT	CASSPEGLTYTDTQYF
-	few	TRBJ2-1	TRBV5-6	TGTGCCAGCAGCTTGGCTGGGGCGCAATACAATGAGCAGTTCTTC	CASSLAGAQYNEQFF
-	many	TRBJ2-2	TRBV3-1	TGTGCCAGCAGTCAAGAGAACACCGGGGAGCTGTTTTTT	CASSQENTGELFF